Included here is one TCR beta chain sequence, with context. TCRdb's copy holds only in-frame clones and misses some; the assay was immunoSEQ multiplex PCR. The data show 130,000 to 150,000 clones, 85% to 90% seen once. These data belong to a study of T cell responses to AZD1222 COVID-19 vaccine. Germline-derived CDR1 and CDR2 are SGHDN and FVKESK. The CDR3 extends over 14 amino acids. V was shortened by 4 bases and J by 9 bases, with 16 bases between the two germline ends. The sequencing here drew on peripheral blood, taken 28 days after the second AZD1222 dose. This TCR was sampled from an adult who received the AZD1222 COVID-19 vaccine. This sequence joins TRBV14 and TRBJ2-1; possible D gene TRBD2, 6 bases. Here the CDR3 reads CASSPDKKGLEQFF. The CDR3 DNA sequence: TGTGCCAGCAGCCCTGACAAAAAGGGACTTGAGCAGTTCTTC.